Given below is one T cell receptor (beta chain) in context. Its target antigen remains unknown. The germline V gene yields ENHRY for CDR1 and SYGVKD for CDR2. The cysteine opens and the phenylalanine closes a CDR3 of 12 amino acids. No DNA is recorded. The sample is drawn from a study of monozygotic twins with inflammatory bowel disease (dated by TCRdb to between 2018 and 2020). Describing the broader study: The full study comprised about 28 monozygotic twin pairs: nine German pairs (four IBD-concordant, five IBD-discordant) and 19 IBD-discordant Danish pairs. Disease-associated traits were sought mainly through comparisons between IBD patients and their genetically identical healthy co-twins within discordant pairs. Each individual had, on average, about 151 000 unique TCRalpha sequences and 181 000 unique TCRbeta sequences available for analysis.

To prepare the library, 5' RACE was applied. For each TCR library, approximately 3.5 ug of total RNA was used. For each sample, cDNA was synthesized in eight separate reactions using SMARTScribe reverse transcriptase. Unique molecular identifiers containing a 6-nucleotide sample barcode were introduced through template switching during cDNA synthesis. Amplification of TCRalpha and TCRbeta cDNA involved two nested PCRs of around 15 and 9 cycles, and each PCR was followed by bead purification. Before amplification, the cDNA was treated with uracil DNA-glycosylase and purified using the QIAquick PCR purification kit. The second PCR was the step at which Illumina TruSeq-compatible adapters and sample-specific barcodes were added. TapeStation and Qubit were used to check library quality and concentration, and about 5 ng of each library was pooled. The pooled libraries were sequenced with 2 x 100 bp reads and custom sequencing primers on an Illumina HiSeq2500 single-index Rapid Run. For the original study's pipeline: PCR and sequencing errors were corrected by UMI-based consensus assembly using MiGEC version 1.2.6. MiXCR version 2.1.1 was used for V(D)J alignment, clonotype assembly and CDR3 extraction. Gene usage, clonotype sharing and MAIT/NKT TCR abundance were normalised by analysing the top 1000, 10 000 and 20 000 clonotypes per sample. Diversity was computed as the inverse Simpson index with the vegan R package after downsampling to 27 000 UMIs. Paired Mann-Whitney U tests on discordant twin pairs were used, with Benjamini-Hochberg multiple-testing correction. Reads reprocessed by TCRdb are summarized as one entry per CDR3 protein sequence, and DNA is absent. It is TCRdb's table, rather than the study itself, that gives the V and J calls and clone size. The sample's own table lists approximately 400,000 distinct CDR3 sequences. Of the sample, 2.4% falls within the top ten clones.

From each donor, an approximately 2.5 ml peripheral blood sample was collected into PAXgene tubes and kept at -80 degrees C. Without T cell sorting, total RNA was isolated from whole blood using the PAXgene blood miRNA kit on an automated QIAcube. Peripheral blood from monozygotic twin pairs concordant or discordant for inflammatory bowel disease was subjected to deep TCRalpha and TCRbeta repertoire profiling with unique molecular barcoding. For every twin pair, smoking habits were documented, and each individual was categorised as a current, former or never smoker. Beyond this particular receptor, the publication reports: The analysis was unable to tell different T cell subtypes apart. Measured by the inverse Simpson index, TCRbeta repertoire diversity was lower in IBD patients than in their healthy co-twins. The results gave no support for a single strong signal or clonotype linked to IBD. Because patients received different immunosuppressive treatments, the repertoires may have picked up extra background noise and variability between individuals. IBD patients shared fewer clonotypes with other individuals than healthy twins did, most markedly in patients showing signs of disease activity. No difference in repertoire similarity was observed between concordant and discordant twins, possibly owing to limited statistical power.

This chain is built from TRBV10-3 and TRBJ2-5. Sample: blood. This sequence was found in a human donor with ulcerative colitis or Crohn's disease, or a healthy co-twin of an affected twin (not recorded which). The CDR3 region: CAISQESETQYF.